This T cell receptor (beta chain) was captured in a study of cytomegalovirus exposure and HLA in healthy donors. Overall study findings and caveats: In vitro assays verified that a few CMV-associated chains recognized CMV antigens specifically. The study listed roughly 160 cytomegalovirus-associated TCR beta chains.

About this clone: Its target is not known.

Assay: immunoSEQ multiplex PCR; the TCRdb copy retains only in-frame clones and omits some. The table includes about 56,000 clones, about 88% detected once. These donors were members of the roughly 110-subject validation cohort, a group separate from the roughly 670-subject first cohort. V gave up 3 bases and J gave up 2 bases; unmatched junction bases: 3. The CDR3 runs 14 residues. Germline CDR1 LNHDA, CDR2 SQIVND (reference sequence). This rearrangement joins TRBV19 to TRBJ2-7; 8 bases align to TRBD2. The TCR comes from a woman aged 18-29 years in good health and CMV-seronegative. The sequenced sample was PBMCs. CDR3 bases: TGTGCCAGTAGTATGGGGACTAGTGCCTACGAGCAGTACTTC. Translating it yields CASSMGTSAYEQYF.